The 11 T cell receptor beta chains below come from one sample, sequenced in a study of cytomegalovirus exposure and HLA in healthy donors. PCR primers comprised 60 Vbeta and 13 Jbeta primers. TCRdb's table, derived via immunoSEQ multiplex PCR, lists solely in-frame clones and lacks some. Of fewer than 200,000 clones in the sample, 60% to 85% are singletons; the top ten hold about 0.69%. The sample was PBMCs. These receptor sequences come from a female donor in good health and CMV-seronegative.

This sequence joins TRBV2 and TRBJ2-5; 14 bases align to TRBD2. Germline-derived CDR1 and CDR2 are SNHLY and FYNNEI. The CDR3 runs to 20 residues. The V segment lost 7 bases and the J segment 3 bases; nucleotides outside the gene matches: 19. CDR3 sequence: CASTQGSGTSGRGAKETQYF. CDR3 nucleotide sequence: TGTGCCAGCACCCAAGGAAGTGGGACTAGCGGGAGAGGGGCGAAAGAGACCCAGTACTTC.

V and J are TRBV30 and TRBJ1-6; 9 bases are a match to TRBD1. The CDR3 sequence is 13 residues long. CDR1 and CDR2 from the germline V gene are GTSNPN and SVGIG (reference sequence). V shed 6 bases, J shed 10 bases, and the junction held 7 bases outside the gene matches. The CDR3 protein is CACLRDRDSPLHF. The CDR3 nucleotides are TGTGCCTGTCTCCGGGACAGGGACTCACCCCTCCACTTT. Complete variable domain (other parts from reference TRBV30 and TRBJ1-6): SQTIHQWPATLVQPVGSPLSLECTVEGTSNPNLYWYRQAAGRGLQLLFYSVGIGQISSEVPQNLSASRPQDRQFILSSKKLLLSDSGFYLCACLRDRDSPLHFGNGTRLTVT.

This clone was seen once. This chain joins TRBV4-2 and TRBJ2-1; 8 nucleotides match TRBD2. CDR3 length: 14 amino acids. Germline CDR1 is LGHNA and CDR2 is YNFKEQ. Trimming removed 1 base from V and 6 bases from J; junction bases left unmatched: 2. In DNA, the CDR3 is TGTGCCAGCAGCCAAGGACGGGGGGGCAATGAGCAGTTCTTC. Translating it yields CASSQGRGGNEQFF.

V and J are TRBV21-1 and TRBJ2-4; the listed D gene, TRBD1, was not tested against the DNA. TRBV21-1 is flagged as a pseudogene. The CDR3 contains 18 residues. The CDR3 region has the DNA TGTGCCAGCAGCAAAGAGTCTGGGGGCCGGGGTACTAAAAACAGTCAGTACTTC. Translated: CASSKESGGRGTKNSQYF.

The rearrangement links TRBV30 to TRBJ1-3, with a tentative D call TRBD1 (5 bases). The CDR3 loop spans 13 amino acids. From germline, CDR1 is GTSNPN and CDR2 SVGIG (reference sequence). The V end was cut by 2 bases, the J end by 4 bases, with 9 bases between. CDR3 coding DNA: TGTGCCTGGAGTCCCAGGGCCGGAAACACCATATATTTT. Protein product: CAWSPRAGNTIYF. Full variable domain (rest looked up from reference TRBV30 and TRBJ1-3): SQTIHQWPATLVQPVGSPLSLECTVEGTSNPNLYWYRQAAGRGLQLLFYSVGIGQISSEVPQNLSASRPQDRQFILSSKKLLLSDSGFYLCAWSPRAGNTIYFGEGSWLTVV.

The chain has TRBV5-1 and TRBJ2-7; 7 nucleotides align to TRBD2. From germline, CDR1 is SGHRS and CDR2 YFSETQ. V dropped 1 base and J dropped 2; count of bases not matched to a gene: 6. The CDR3 is made up of 15 amino acids. CDR3 DNA: TGCGCCAGCAGCTTGATTGGCGGGGGAGCCTACGAGCAGTACTTC. Its translation is CASSLIGGGAYEQYF.

Turning to this clone: An end of the junction differs from the germline gene, which may be a read error. The chain links TRBV6-1 to TRBJ1-1; TRBD1 agrees at 8 bases. Germline V CDR1 and CDR2: MNHNS, SASEGT. The CDR3 runs to 13 residues. Here the CDR3 reads CASSRTGNSEAFF. Written as DNA, the CDR3 is TGTGCCAGCAGTAGGACAGGGAACTCTGAAGCTTTCTTT.

The V call is TRBV9, the J call TRBJ2-3; 14 bases are shared with TRBD2. The ends lost 3 bases at V and 4 bases at J; junction bases unmatched: 19. The length of the CDR3 is 21 residues. The germline V gene encodes CDR1 SGDLS and CDR2 YYNGEE. The DNA of the CDR3 is TGTGCCAGCAGCGATCGACTAGCGGGGGGGCCAAGGTCCTTTTCCGCAGATACGCAGTATTTT. Its protein product is CASSDRLAGGPRSFSADTQYF. The variable domain in full, with the rest retrieved from reference TRBV9 and TRBJ2-3, is DSGVTQTPKHLITATGQRVTLRCSPRSGDLSVYWYQQSLDQGLQFLIQYYNGEERAKGNILERFSAQQFPDLHSELNLSSLELGDSALYFCASSDRLAGGPRSFSADTQYFGPGTRLTVL.

V gene TRBV5-4 combines with J gene TRBJ2-2; D gene uncertain. Deletions cut 4 bases from V and 5 bases from J, with 15 bases between. This CDR3 has 15 residues. Germline V gene lookup returns CDR1 SGHNT and CDR2 YYREEE (reference sequence). CDR3 residues: CASSPFLTPTGELFF. CDR3 DNA: TGTGCCAGCAGCCCGTTTTTGACACCAACCGGGGAGCTGTTTTTT.

In this sample, this clone turned up once. J is TRBJ2-7 and V is TRBV5-6; 7 positions match TRBD2. The CDR3 covers 15 residues. V lost 3 bases to trimming and J lost 2 bases; unmatched junction nucleotides: 8. Germline V lookup: CDR1 SGHDT, CDR2 YYEEEE. CDR3 residues: CASSSKGAGPYEQYF. CDR3 coding DNA: TGTGCCAGCAGCTCGAAGGGAGCGGGGCCCTACGAGCAGTACTTC.

The J gene is TRBJ1-3, the V gene TRBV2, with a weak D call TRBD1 (5 bases). The CDR3 runs to 16 residues. Germline V CDR1 and CDR2: SNHLY, FYNNEI. V was trimmed by 4 bases and J by 2 bases, leaving 15 bases between them. The chain's CDR3 is CASSGMGRRAGNTIYF. CDR3 nucleotide sequence: TGTGCCAGCAGTGGGATGGGGCGCCGAGCTGGAAACACCATATATTTT.